This TCR beta chain derives from a study of shared clonotypes between healthy human individuals. Data came from immunoSEQ multiplex PCR; TCRdb stores just in-frame clones and leaves some out. The repertoire consists of under 1 million clones, with 85% to 95% occurring once and the leading ten covering around 24%. As defined, naive CD8 cells were CD45RO-negative and positively selected for CCR7, with terminally differentiated effector memory CD45RA+ cells excluded. From germline, CDR1 is KGHSH and CDR2 LQKENI. The ends lost 6 bases at V and 3 bases at J; junction bases unmatched: 8. The CDR3 contains 17 residues. This clone has a single count.

The sequencing sample was made of naive CD8+ T cells sorted from blood. The receptor's source is a man aged 25-45 years in good health. The chain has TRBV18 and TRBJ2-3, with TRBD2 matching 14 bases. In nucleotides, the CDR3 is TGTGCCAGCTCGCCGGGACTAGCGGGAGTCGGGACAGATACGCAGTATTTT. Its protein is CASSPGLAGVGTDTQYF.